This T cell receptor (beta chain) was identified in a study of vaccination effects on CD4 cells after COVID-19. Study overall: Post-vaccine sample collection fell at a median of 72 days after the second dose. Findings and caveats of the study: Marked clonal contraction of infection- and vaccine-induced clones was seen late after vaccination.

TCRdb keeps only in-frame clones here, not all; method: immunoSEQ multiplex PCR. Of tens of thousands of clones in the sample, roughly 81% were seen once. Comments on this clone: Its antigen is unidentified.

Once cultured for more than nine days, the cells underwent separation to obtain CD4+ T cells. Two doses of either BNT162b2 or mRNA-1273 were given to each participant. Cultures got half-medium changes with IL-2 on days 3 and 7. CDR3 size: 12 residues. The germline CDR1 and CDR2 sequences are KGHSH and LQKENI. V shed 3 bases and J shed 4 bases, with 5 bases lying between them. The J gene is TRBJ2-3, the V gene TRBV18; D not resolved. The source is a human donor who received a COVID-19 vaccine. The source was CD4+ T cells from PBMCs cultured without peptide, collected after COVID-19 vaccination. The CDR3 spells CASSPYADTQYF. The CDR3 region has the DNA TGTGCCAGCTCACCCTACGCAGATACGCAGTATTTT.